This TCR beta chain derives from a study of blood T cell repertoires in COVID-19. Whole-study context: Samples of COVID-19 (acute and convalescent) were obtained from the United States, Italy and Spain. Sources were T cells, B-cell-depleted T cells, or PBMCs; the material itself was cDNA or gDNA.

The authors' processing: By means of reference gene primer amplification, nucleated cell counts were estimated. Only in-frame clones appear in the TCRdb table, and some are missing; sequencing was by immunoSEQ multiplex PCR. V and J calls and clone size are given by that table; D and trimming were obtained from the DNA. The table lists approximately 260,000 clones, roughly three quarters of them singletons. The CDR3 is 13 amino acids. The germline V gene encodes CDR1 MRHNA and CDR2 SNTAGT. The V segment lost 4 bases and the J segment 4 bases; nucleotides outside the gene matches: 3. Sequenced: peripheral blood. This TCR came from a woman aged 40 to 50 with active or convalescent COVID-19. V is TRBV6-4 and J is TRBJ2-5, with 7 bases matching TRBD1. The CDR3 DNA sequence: TGTGCCAGCAGTGGAAACAGGGGAGAGACCCAGTACTTC. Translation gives CASSGNRGETQYF.